The entry that follows covers one T cell receptor (beta chain) sequence. As yet, its antigen is unknown. The donor population consisted of healthy HIV-negative adults with no recent acute infections or vaccinations. This entry belongs to a study of shared clonotypes between healthy human individuals. This CDR3 has 13 amino acids. From germline, CDR1 is LNHDA and CDR2 SQIVND (reference sequence). V lost 3 bases, J lost 5 bases, and 10 bases lay in between. In the original processing: Owing to the provision of junction-only sequences devoid of quality scores by immunoSEQ, filtering differed. Assay: immunoSEQ multiplex PCR; the TCRdb copy retains only in-frame clones and omits some. D and trimming were read from the DNA, whereas the V and J calls and clone size are those reported in that table. Among 1,500,000 or so clones, 97% to 99% were seen once, and the ten largest hold approximately 0.4%. Points from the study as a whole: Although depth was large, rarefaction showed that sequencing of the sorted subsets was incomplete. Generally, naive subsets came out with larger estimated richness than memory subsets.

This sequence joins TRBV19 and TRBJ2-5; no clear D gene. Input material: naive CD4+ T cells sorted from blood. Subset noted: CD45RA+ positively selected. The receptor was isolated from a man aged 30-40 years in good health. The CDR3: CASSIQAAETQYF. CDR3 sequence (DNA): TGTGCCAGTAGTATTCAGGCTGCGGAGACCCAGTACTTC.